Reported below is one T cell receptor (beta chain). Its antigen is unknown. The sample holds no much larger clone one base away, and base qualities are not on file. The intended sense of this specimen's time point label: baseline before first vaccination. Vaccinee samples were obtained from the UK trials COV001 and COV002, which included a single-blind randomized controlled phase 2/3 trial of AZD1222 (ChAdOx1 nCoV-19) in healthy adults. For TCRbeta chain sequencing, PBMC samples from trial participants were taken at day 0 and at day 28 after the second dose. These data are taken from a study of T cell responses to AZD1222 COVID-19 vaccine (dated by TCRdb to the early 2020s). Regarding the complete study: AZD1222 recipients with second doses at about 4 weeks or about 12 weeks were pooled, because spike-specific TCR depth and breadth did not differ between schedules. A total of 230 to 250 trial participants underwent TCR sequencing, of whom about 200 had received two doses of AZD1222 and around 26 had received two doses of the MenACWY control vaccine. Trial participants were enrolled by age into 18-55, 56-69 and 70-plus year subgroups, with approximately 150, 30 and 60 TCR-sequenced participants respectively. Overall study results and their limits: Most participants were white British and females outnumbered males, and the authors suggested that clonal diversity may have been underestimated. Vaccine-associated CD4 TCRs spanned the whole spike protein, with dominant responses in regions 160-218 and 743-854. In the small 56-69-year group, the increase in depth fell short of significance, most likely because of low power. Reportedly, close to half of the unique spike-specific TCRs recognized epitopes lying outside the regions that are mutated in the B.1.351 and B.1.1.7 variants. Because no day 14 peak-response samples were available, the repertoires could be characterized only after the peak T cell response. After two AZD1222 doses, both the breadth and the depth of spike-specific TCRs were significantly higher than at day 0 and than in MenACWY recipients. Only five to seven AZD1222 recipients were SARS-CoV-2 seropositive at baseline, limiting conclusions about previously exposed vaccinees.

The CDR3 regions of human TCRbeta chains were analyzed by immunosequencing. As for the original processing: Repertoire TCRs were matched against a reference library of SARS-CoV-2-specific TCRs generated with the MIRA antigen-specificity platform. Breadth was defined as the fraction of unique TCRs that were SARS-CoV-2-associated, and depth was defined as the fraction of total T cells that were SARS-CoV-2-associated. Each spike-specific TCR was assigned to its reactive spike region and to a CD4 or CD8 class using the MIRA data. Log10-transformed breadth and depth values were compared by one-way ANOVA with Sidak's multiple comparisons tests. In TCRdb, the immuneACCESS table is reduced to in-frame sequences with V and J assigned. These tables do not hold every clone; where another copy was compared, an unresolved V gene accounts for under half, and the others remain unexplained. V and J calls and clone size are given by that table; D and trimming were obtained from the DNA. A total of approximately 120,000 clones appear in this sample, around 89% of them only once. The ten largest clones represent 1.5% to 1.9% of the sample.

The TCR originated in an adult in good health. The source material was peripheral blood, sampled on day 0 of AZD1222 vaccination.

The CDR3 reads as follows: CASRPRSPDTEAFF. In nucleotide form, the sequence is TGTGCCAGTAGACCCCGGAGTCCCGACACTGAAGCTTTCTTT. This sequence uses TRBV19 and TRBJ1-1, with no confidently assigned D gene. V is cut by 6 bases and J by 3 bases, and the space between the germline ends is 14 bases. The germline V gene (reference sequence) sets CDR1 to LNHDA and CDR2 to SQIVND. Including the terminal cysteine and phenylalanine, the CDR3 comprises 14 residues. The retained sequence is limited to the CDR3, 42 bases, with the frame set at the first base.